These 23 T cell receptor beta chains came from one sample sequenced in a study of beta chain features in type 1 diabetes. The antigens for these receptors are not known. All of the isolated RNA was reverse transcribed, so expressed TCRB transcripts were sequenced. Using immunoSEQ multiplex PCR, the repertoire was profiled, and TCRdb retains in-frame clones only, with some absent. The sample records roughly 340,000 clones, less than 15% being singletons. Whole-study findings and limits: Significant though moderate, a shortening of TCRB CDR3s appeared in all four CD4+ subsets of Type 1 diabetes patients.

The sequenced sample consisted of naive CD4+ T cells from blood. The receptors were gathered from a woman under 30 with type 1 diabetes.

The CDR3 sequence: CASSSPTENTDTQYF. CDR3 DNA sequence: TGTGCCAGCAGCTCCCCGACGGAGAACACAGATACGCAGTATTTT. The chain combines TRBV7-3 with TRBJ2-3, with D uncertain. This CDR3 has 15 residues. Germline CDR1 SGHTA, CDR2 FQGTGA. Deletions cut 4 bases from V and 2 bases from J, with 13 bases between.

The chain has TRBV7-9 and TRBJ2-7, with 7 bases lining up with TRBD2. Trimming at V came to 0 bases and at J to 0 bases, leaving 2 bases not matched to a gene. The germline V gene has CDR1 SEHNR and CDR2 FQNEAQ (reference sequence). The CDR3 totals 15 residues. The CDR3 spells CASSLAGGPSYEQYF. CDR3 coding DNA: TGTGCCAGCAGCTTAGCGGGAGGGCCCTCCTACGAGCAGTACTTC.

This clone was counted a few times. CDR3 nucleotides: TGTGCCAGCAGCCCCGGGACAAGGCTGGAGACCCAGTACTTC. Translating it yields CASSPGTRLETQYF. The J gene is TRBJ2-5, the V gene TRBV6-1; possible D gene TRBD1, 6 bases. Per germline, CDR1 MNHNS and CDR2 SASEGT. V lost 6 bases, J lost 5 bases, and 16 bases lay in between. CDR3 length: 14 amino acids.

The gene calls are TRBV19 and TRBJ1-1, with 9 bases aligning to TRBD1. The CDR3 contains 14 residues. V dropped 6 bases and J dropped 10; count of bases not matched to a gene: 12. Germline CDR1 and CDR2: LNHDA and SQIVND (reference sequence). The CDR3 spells CASRNRDRVSGAFF. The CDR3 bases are TGTGCCAGTAGAAACCGGGACAGGGTATCAGGAGCTTTCTTT.

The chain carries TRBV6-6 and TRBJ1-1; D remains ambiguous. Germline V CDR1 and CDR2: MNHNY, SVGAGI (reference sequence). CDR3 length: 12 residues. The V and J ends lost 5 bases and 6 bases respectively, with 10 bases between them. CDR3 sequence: CASSRSGAEAFF. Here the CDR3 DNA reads TGTGCCAGCAGTCGTTCGGGAGCTGAAGCTTTCTTT.

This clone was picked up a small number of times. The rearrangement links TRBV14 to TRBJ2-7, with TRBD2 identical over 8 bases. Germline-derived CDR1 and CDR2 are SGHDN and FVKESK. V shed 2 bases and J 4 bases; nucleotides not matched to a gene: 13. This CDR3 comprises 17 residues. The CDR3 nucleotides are TGTGCCAGCAGCCAAAGGCGGGGGGTTGTTTCCTCGTACGAGCAGTACTTC. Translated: CASSQRRGVVSSYEQYF.

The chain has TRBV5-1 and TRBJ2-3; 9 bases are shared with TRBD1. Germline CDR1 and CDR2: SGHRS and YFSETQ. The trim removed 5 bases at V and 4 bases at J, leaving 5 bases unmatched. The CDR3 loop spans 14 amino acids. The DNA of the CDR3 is TGCGCCAGCAGAGGGGGACAGGGTGCAGATACGCAGTATTTT. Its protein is CASRGGQGADTQYF.

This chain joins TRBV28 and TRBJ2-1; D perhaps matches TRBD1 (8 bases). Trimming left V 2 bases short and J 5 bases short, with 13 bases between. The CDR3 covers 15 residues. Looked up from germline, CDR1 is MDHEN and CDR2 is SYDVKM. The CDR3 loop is CASSLQTGGDNEQFF. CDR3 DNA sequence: TGTGCCAGCAGTTTACAAACAGGGGGGGACAATGAGCAGTTCTTC. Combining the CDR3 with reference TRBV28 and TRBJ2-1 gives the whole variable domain DVKVTQSSRYLVKRTGEKVFLECVQDMDHENMFWYRQDPGLGLRLIYFSYDVKMKEKGDIPEGYSVSREKKERFSLILESASTNQTSMYLCASSLQTGGDNEQFFGPGTRLTVL.

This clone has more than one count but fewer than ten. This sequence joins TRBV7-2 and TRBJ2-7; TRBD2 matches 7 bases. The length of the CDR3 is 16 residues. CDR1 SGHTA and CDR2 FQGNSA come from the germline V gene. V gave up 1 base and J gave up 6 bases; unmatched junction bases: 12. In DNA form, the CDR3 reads TGTGCCAGCAGCTTAGATGGCAGAACGGGGGGTATCGAGCAGTACGTC. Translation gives CASSLDGRTGGIEQYV.

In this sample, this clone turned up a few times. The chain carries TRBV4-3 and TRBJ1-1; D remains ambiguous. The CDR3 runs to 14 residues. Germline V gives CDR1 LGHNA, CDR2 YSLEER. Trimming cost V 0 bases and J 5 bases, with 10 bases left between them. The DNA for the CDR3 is TGCGCCAGCAGCCAAGAGGACGGGAGGACTGAAGCTTTCTTT. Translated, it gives CASSQEDGRTEAFF.

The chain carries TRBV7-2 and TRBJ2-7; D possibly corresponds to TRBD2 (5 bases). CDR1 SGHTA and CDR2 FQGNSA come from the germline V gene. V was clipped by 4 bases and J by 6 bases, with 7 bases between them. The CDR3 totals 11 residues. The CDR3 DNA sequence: TGTGCCAGCAGCTACAGCGGCGAGCAGTACGTC. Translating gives CASSYSGEQYV.

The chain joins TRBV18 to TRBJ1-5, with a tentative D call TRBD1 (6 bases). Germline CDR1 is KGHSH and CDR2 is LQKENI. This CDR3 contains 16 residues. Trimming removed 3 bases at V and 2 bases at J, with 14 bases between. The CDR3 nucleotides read TGTGCCAGCTCACCGTTACAGGGAAACGGCAATCAGCCCCAGCATTTT. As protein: CASSPLQGNGNQPQHF.

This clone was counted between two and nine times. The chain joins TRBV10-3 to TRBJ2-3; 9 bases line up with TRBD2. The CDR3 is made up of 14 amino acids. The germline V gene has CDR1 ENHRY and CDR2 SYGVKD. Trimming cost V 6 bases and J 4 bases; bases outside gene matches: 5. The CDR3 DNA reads TGTGCCATCAGGGCGACTAGCGGAGCAGATACGCAGTATTTT. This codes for CAIRATSGADTQYF.

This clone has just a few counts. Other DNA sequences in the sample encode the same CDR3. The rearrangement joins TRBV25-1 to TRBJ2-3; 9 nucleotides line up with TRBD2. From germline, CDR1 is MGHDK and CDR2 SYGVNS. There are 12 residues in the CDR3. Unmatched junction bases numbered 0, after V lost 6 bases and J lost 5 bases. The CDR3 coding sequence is TGTGCCAGCAGGACTAGCGGAGATACGCAGTATTTT. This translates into CASRTSGDTQYF.

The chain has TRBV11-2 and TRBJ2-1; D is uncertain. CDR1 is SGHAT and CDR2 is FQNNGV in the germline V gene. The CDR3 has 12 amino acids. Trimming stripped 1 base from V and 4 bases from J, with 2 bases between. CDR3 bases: TGTGCCAGCAGCTTAGTATACAATGAGCAGTTCTTC. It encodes CASSLVYNEQFF. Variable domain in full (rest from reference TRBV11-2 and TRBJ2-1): EAGVAQSPRYKIIEKRQSVAFWCNPISGHATLYWYQQILGQGPKLLIQFQNNGVVDDSQLPKDRFSAERLKGVDSTLKIQPAKLEDSAVYLCASSLVYNEQFFGPGTRLTVL.

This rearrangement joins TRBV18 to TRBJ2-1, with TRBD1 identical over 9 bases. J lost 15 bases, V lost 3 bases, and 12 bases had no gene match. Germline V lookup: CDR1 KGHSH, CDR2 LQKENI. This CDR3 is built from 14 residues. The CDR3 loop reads CASSPGDRDMIRFF. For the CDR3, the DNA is TGTGCCAGCTCACCCGGGGACAGGGATATGATCCGGTTCTTC.

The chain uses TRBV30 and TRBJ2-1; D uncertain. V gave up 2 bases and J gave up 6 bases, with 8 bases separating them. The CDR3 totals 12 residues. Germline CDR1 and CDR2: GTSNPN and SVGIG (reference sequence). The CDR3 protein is CAWSRGTNEQFF. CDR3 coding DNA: TGTGCCTGGAGTAGAGGAACCAATGAGCAGTTCTTC.

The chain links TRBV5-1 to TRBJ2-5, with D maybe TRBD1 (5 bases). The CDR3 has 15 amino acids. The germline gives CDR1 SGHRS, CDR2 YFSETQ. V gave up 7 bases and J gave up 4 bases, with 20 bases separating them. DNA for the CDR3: TGCGCCAGCTCCTCTATGACCAGGGCCGGAGAGACCCAGTACTTC. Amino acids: CASSSMTRAGETQYF. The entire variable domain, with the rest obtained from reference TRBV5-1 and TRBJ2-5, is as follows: KAGVTQTPRYLIKTRGQQVTLSCSPISGHRSVSWYQQTPGQGLQFLFEYFSETQRNKGNFPGRFSGRQFSNSRSEMNVSTLELGDSALYLCASSSMTRAGETQYFGPGTRLLVL.

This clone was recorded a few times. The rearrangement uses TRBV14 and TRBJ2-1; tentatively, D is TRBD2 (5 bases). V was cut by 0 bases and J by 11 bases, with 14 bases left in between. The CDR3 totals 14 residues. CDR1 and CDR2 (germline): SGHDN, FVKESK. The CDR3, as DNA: TGTGCCAGCAGCCAAGATTCGGCTAGCAGGAAGCAGTTCTTC. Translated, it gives CASSQDSASRKQFF.

CDR3 nucleotides: TGCGCCAGCAGCCAAGATCTGAGGGTCCCCTACGAGCAGTACGTC. Its translation: CASSQDLRVPYEQYV. The chain joins TRBV4-1 to TRBJ2-7, with D possibly TRBD2 on 5 matching bases. Germline V gene lookup returns CDR1 MGHRA and CDR2 YSYEKL. This CDR3 has 15 amino acids. Trimming pared 0 bases from V and 2 bases from J, leaving 11 bases between.

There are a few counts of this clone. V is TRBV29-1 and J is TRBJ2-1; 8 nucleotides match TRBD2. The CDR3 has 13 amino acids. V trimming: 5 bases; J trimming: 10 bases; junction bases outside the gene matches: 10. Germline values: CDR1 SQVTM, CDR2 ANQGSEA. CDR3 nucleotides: TGCAGCGTTAGGAAGACTAGCGACGCAGAGCAGTTCTTC. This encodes CSVRKTSDAEQFF.

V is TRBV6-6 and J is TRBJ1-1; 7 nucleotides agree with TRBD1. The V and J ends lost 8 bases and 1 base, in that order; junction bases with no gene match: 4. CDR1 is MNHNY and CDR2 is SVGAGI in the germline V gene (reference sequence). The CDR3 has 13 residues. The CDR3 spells CASWGQSNTEAFF. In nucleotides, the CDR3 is TGTGCCAGCTGGGGACAGTCGAACACTGAAGCTTTCTTT.

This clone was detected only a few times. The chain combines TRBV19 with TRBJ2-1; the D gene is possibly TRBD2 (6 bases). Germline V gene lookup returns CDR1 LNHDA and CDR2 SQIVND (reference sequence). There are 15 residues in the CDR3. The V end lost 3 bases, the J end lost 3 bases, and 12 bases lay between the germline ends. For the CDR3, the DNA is TGTGCCAGTAGTATGCCTAGCGCATACTACAATGAGCAGTTCTTC. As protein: CASSMPSAYYNEQFF.